Presented here are 15 T cell receptor beta chains from one specimen sequenced in a study of PD-L1 blockade in urothelial cancer. Assay: immunoSEQ multiplex PCR; the TCRdb copy retains only in-frame clones and omits some. The sample contains 35,000 to 40,000 clones, around nine tenths of which appear only once. Time point defined: peripheral blood 6 weeks after treatment start. The input for sequencing was PBMCs, taken around atezolizumab (anti-PD-L1) treatment. These receptors all stem from a man aged 55-75 years with urothelial cancer.

This chain connects TRBV18 to TRBJ1-2; 8 nucleotides line up with TRBD1. With V trimmed by 3 bases and J by 6 bases, 3 bases remained unmatched. CDR3 length: 13 residues. CDR1 and CDR2 (germline): KGHSH, LQKENI. CDR3 amino acids: CASSPTGVDGYTF. The CDR3, as DNA: TGTGCCAGCTCACCGACAGGGGTTGATGGCTACACCTTC.

This sequence joins TRBV19 and TRBJ1-3; D possibly corresponds to TRBD1 (6 bases). CDR3 length: 15 residues. V lost 8 bases and J 5 bases, leaving 19 bases between the germline ends. CDR1 is LNHDA and CDR2 is SQIVND in the germline V gene (reference sequence). The CDR3 region has the DNA TGTGCCAGTGAACTGGGGGCTTCGGGGAGAAACACCATATATTTT. Its translation is CASELGASGRNTIYF.

V gene TRBV2 combines with J gene TRBJ1-2; the D is unclear. V was clipped by 3 bases and J by 5 bases, with 10 bases between them. The CDR3 extends over 13 amino acids. In germline, CDR1 is SNHLY, CDR2 FYNNEI. The chain's CDR3 is CASSDNPGYGYTF. As DNA, the CDR3 is TGTGCCAGCAGTGATAACCCAGGTTATGGCTACACCTTC.

The sample holds one count of this clone. The chain recombines TRBV6-5 with TRBJ1-6; TRBD1 matches at 8 bases. The trim removed 6 bases at V and 8 bases at J, leaving 6 bases unmatched. This CDR3 is built from 14 residues. The V gene's germline CDR1 is MNHEY and CDR2 SVGAGI. In DNA, the CDR3 is TGTGCCAGCAGACCGGGACAGGCAGATTCACCCCTCCACTTT. Protein: CASRPGQADSPLHF.

The rearrangement links TRBV9 to TRBJ1-3; D ambiguous. Looked up from germline, CDR1 is SGDLS and CDR2 is YYNGEE. The CDR3 is made up of 12 amino acids. V was trimmed by 1 base and J by 9 bases, leaving 8 bases between them. The chain's CDR3 is CASSVNPGTIYF. In nucleotides, the CDR3 is TGTGCCAGCAGCGTAAACCCCGGCACCATATATTTT.

In its sample, this clone was seen once. The chain combines TRBV4-1 with TRBJ1-2, with 7 positions matching TRBD1. The CDR3 runs to 15 residues. V dropped 1 base and J dropped 4; count of bases not matched to a gene: 6. Germline V gives CDR1 MGHRA, CDR2 YSYEKL. The chain's CDR3 is CASSQGGTAVYGYTF. Written as DNA, the CDR3 is TGCGCCAGCAGCCAAGGGGGGACAGCGGTCTATGGCTACACCTTC.

The V call is TRBV30, the J call TRBJ1-2; 7 positions agree with TRBD1. Germline V gene lookup returns CDR1 GTSNPN and CDR2 SVGIG (reference sequence). There are 13 residues in the CDR3. J gave up 2 bases and V 8 bases, and 8 bases lay outside the gene matches. CDR3 in DNA: TGTGCCACCTCCCCACAGGGGAACTATGGCTACACCTTC. Encoded protein: CATSPQGNYGYTF.

The V and J genes are TRBV5-6 and TRBJ1-2; 12 bases are a match to TRBD1. Unmatched junction bases numbered 4, after V lost 6 bases and J lost 4 bases. Germline values: CDR1 SGHDT, CDR2 YYEEEE. CDR3 length: 14 amino acids. CDR3 sequence: CASTPGQGAYGYTF. Written as DNA, the CDR3 is TGTGCCAGCACCCCGGGACAGGGGGCCTATGGCTACACCTTC.

The chain links TRBV6-5 to TRBJ1-2; D gene unclear. The V and J ends lost 4 bases and 1 base respectively, with 7 bases between them. CDR3 length: 13 residues. Germline lookup yields CDR1 MNHEY and CDR2 SVGAGI. The CDR3 region is CASSLLVNYGYTF. The CDR3 DNA sequence: TGTGCCAGCAGTTTACTAGTTAACTATGGCTACACCTTC.

The V and J genes are TRBV27 and TRBJ2-7, with D tentatively TRBD2 (6 bases). The V and J ends lost 0 bases and 6 bases respectively, with 15 bases between them. CDR1 is MNHEY, CDR2 SMNVEV, per germline (reference sequence). The CDR3 is 15 amino acids. This CDR3 is CASSLSGGLVLEQYF. CDR3 sequence (DNA): TGTGCCAGCAGTTTATCGGGGGGACTGGTCCTCGAGCAGTACTTC.

The rearrangement uses TRBV6-6 and TRBJ2-7; possible D gene TRBD1, 8 bases. This CDR3 spans 15 amino acids. From germline, CDR1 is MNHNY and CDR2 SVGAGI (reference sequence). Trimming cost V 0 bases and J 4 bases, with 13 bases left between them. The CDR3 DNA sequence: TGTGCCAGCAGTTACTCGAGCGGGACAGGTTACGAGCAGTACTTC. This codes for CASSYSSGTGYEQYF.

This chain uses TRBV10-3 with TRBJ2-7, with TRBD2 matching 10 bases. Unmatched junction bases numbered 6, after V lost 0 bases and J lost 7 bases. This CDR3 is built from 15 residues. The germline CDR1 and CDR2 sequences are ENHRY and SYGVKD. CDR3 residues: CAISESSSGSGEQYF. The CDR3 DNA sequence: TGTGCCATCAGTGAGTCGTCTAGCGGGAGTGGTGAGCAGTACTTC.

The V gene is TRBV11-3, the J gene TRBJ2-1; 7 bases map to TRBD1. Trimming removed 5 bases from V and 3 bases from J; junction bases left unmatched: 7. Germline loops: CDR1 SGHNT, CDR2 YENEEA. The CDR3 totals 15 residues. The CDR3, as DNA: TGTGCCAGCAGCCTCGGGACAGACGTCTACAATGAGCAGTTCTTC. As protein: CASSLGTDVYNEQFF.

The V gene is TRBV5-1, the J gene TRBJ2-5; 9 nucleotides match TRBD1. V dropped 4 bases and J dropped 5; count of bases not matched to a gene: 6. The V gene's germline CDR1 is SGHRS and CDR2 YFSETQ. CDR3 length: 14 residues. CDR3 coding DNA: TGCGCCAGCAGCATCGGACAGGGGTCGGAGACCCAGTACTTC. This encodes CASSIGQGSETQYF.

The chain combines TRBV6-5 with TRBJ2-5, with TRBD2 matching 8 bases. The CDR3 is 15 residues long. Germline trimming cut 1 base from V and 2 bases from J; bases unmatched to any gene: 3. Per the germline V gene, CDR1 is MNHEY and CDR2 is SVGAGI. CDR3 protein: CASSYLAGTQETQYF. DNA of the CDR3: TGTGCCAGCAGTTACTTAGCGGGGACTCAAGAGACCCAGTACTTC.